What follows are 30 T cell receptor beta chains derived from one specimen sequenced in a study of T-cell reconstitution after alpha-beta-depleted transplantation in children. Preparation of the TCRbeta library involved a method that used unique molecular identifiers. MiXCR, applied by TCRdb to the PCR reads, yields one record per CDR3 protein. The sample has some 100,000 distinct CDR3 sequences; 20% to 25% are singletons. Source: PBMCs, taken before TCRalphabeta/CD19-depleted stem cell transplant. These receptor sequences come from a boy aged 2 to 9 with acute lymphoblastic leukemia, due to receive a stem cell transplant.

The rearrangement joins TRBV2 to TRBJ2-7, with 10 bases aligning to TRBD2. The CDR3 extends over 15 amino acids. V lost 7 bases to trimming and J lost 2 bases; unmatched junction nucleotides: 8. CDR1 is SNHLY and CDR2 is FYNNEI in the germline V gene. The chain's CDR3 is CASNGLAEGPYEQYF. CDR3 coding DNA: TGTGCCAGCAACGGACTAGCGGAGGGGCCCTACGAGCAGTACTTC.

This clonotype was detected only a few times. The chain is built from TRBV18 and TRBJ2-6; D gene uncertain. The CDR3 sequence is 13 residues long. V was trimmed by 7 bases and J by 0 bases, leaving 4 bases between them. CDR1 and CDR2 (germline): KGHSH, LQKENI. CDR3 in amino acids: CASYPSGANVLTF. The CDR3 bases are TGTGCCAGCTATCCCTCTGGGGCCAACGTCCTGACTTTC.

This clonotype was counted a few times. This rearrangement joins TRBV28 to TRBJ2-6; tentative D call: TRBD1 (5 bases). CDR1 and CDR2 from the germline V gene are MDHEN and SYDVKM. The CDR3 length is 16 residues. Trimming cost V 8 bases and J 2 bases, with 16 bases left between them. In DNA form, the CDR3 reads TGTGCCAGCGTTACGACAGCCCGTCCTGGGGCCAACGTCCTGACTTTC. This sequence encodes CASVTTARPGANVLTF. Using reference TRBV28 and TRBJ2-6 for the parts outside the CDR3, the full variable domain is DVKVTQSSRYLVKRTGEKVFLECVQDMDHENMFWYRQDPGLGLRLIYFSYDVKMKEKGDIPEGYSVSREKKERFSLILESASTNQTSMYLCASVTTARPGANVLTFGAGSRLTVL.

The CDR3, as DNA: TGTGCCAGCAGCCAGGGCTCCCAGCAGTACTTC. The encoded protein is CASSQGSQQYF. V is TRBV3-1 and J is TRBJ2-7; D remains unclear. The CDR3 is 11 amino acids. V lost 3 bases and J 8 bases, leaving 8 bases between the germline ends. CDR1 is LGHDT and CDR2 is YNNKEL in the germline V gene (reference sequence).

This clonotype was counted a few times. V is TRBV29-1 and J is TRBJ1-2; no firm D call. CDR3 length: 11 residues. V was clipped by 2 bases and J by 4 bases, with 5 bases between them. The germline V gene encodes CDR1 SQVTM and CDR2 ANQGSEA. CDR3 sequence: CSVEMGYGYTF. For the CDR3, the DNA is TGCAGCGTTGAAATGGGCTATGGCTACACCTTC.

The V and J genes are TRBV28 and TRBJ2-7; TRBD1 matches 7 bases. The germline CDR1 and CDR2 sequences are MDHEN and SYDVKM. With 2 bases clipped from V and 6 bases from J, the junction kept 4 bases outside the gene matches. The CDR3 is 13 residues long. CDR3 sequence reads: CASSLPGTAEQYF. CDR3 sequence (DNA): TGTGCCAGCAGTTTACCCGGGACAGCCGAGCAGTACTTC.

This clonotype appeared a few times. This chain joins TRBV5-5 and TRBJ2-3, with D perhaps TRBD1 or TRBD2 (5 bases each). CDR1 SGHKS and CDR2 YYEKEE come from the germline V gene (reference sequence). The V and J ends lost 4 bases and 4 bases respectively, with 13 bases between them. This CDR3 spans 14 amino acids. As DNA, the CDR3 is TGTGCCAGCAGCCGGGAACAAGGGGCAGATACGCAGTATTTT. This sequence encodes CASSREQGADTQYF. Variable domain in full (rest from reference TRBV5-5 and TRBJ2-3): DAGVTQSPTHLIKTRGQQVTLRCSPISGHKSVSWYQQVLGQGPQFIFQYYEKEERGRGNFPDRFSARQFPNYSSELNVNALLLGDSALYLCASSREQGADTQYFGPGTRLTVL.

The CDR3 DNA sequence: TGCAGTGCCATATTGTGGAAGGGAGAAAGCGGATCCCTACCCCTCCTTTACAATGAGCAGTTCTTC. The encoded protein is CSAILWKGESGSLPLLYNEQFF. This chain connects TRBV20-1 to TRBJ2-1, with TRBD2 as a possible D gene (5 bases). Trimming took off 6 bases at V and 4 bases at J, with 40 bases between the two ends. CDR3 length equals 22 residues. Germline values: CDR1 DFQATT, CDR2 SNEGSKA (reference sequence).

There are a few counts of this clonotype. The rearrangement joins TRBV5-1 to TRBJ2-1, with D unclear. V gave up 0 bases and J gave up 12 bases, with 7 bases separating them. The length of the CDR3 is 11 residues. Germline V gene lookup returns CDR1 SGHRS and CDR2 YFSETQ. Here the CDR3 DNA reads TGCGCCAGCAGCTTGGTTGGAAGGCAGTTCTTC. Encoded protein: CASSLVGRQFF.

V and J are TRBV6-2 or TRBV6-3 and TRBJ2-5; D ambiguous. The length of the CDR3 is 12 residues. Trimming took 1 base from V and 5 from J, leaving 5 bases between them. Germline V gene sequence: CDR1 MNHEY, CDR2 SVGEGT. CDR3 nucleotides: TGTGCCAGCAGTTACTTCGGGGAGACCCAGTACTTC. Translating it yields CASSYFGETQYF.

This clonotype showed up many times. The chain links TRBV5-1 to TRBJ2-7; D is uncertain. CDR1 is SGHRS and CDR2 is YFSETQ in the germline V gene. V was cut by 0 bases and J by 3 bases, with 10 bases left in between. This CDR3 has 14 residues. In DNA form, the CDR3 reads TGCGCCAGCAGCTTGGATCGTCCCGACTACGAGCAGTACTTC. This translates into CASSLDRPDYEQYF.

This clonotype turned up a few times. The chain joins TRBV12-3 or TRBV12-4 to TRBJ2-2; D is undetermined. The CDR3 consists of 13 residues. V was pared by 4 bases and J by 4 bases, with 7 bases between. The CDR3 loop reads CASSSGTTGELFF. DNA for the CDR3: TGTGCCAGCAGTTCCGGAACCACCGGGGAGCTGTTTTTT.

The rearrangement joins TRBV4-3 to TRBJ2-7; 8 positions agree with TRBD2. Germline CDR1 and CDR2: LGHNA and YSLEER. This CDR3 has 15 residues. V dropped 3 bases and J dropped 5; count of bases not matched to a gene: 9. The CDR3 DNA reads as TGCGCCAGCAGCCAGGGACTAGTAGGTCCCGACGAGCAGTACTTC. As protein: CASSQGLVGPDEQYF.

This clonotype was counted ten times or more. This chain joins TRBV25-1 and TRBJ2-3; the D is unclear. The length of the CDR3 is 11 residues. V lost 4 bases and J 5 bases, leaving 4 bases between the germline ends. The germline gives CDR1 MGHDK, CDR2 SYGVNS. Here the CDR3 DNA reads TGTGCCAGCAGTGTGAAAGATACGCAGTATTTT. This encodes CASSVKDTQYF.

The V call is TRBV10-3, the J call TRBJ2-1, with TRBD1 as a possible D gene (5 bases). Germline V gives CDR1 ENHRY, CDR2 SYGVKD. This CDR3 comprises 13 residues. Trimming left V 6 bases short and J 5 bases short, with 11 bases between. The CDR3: CAIRVDRDNEQFF. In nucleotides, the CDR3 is TGTGCCATCAGAGTCGACAGAGACAATGAGCAGTTCTTC.

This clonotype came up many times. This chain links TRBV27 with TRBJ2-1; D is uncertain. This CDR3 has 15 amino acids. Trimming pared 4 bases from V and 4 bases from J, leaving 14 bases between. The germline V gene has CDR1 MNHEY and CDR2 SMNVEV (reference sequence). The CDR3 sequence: CASSSLVGAYNEQFF. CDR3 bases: TGTGCCAGCAGTTCCCTCGTTGGCGCGTACAATGAGCAGTTCTTC.

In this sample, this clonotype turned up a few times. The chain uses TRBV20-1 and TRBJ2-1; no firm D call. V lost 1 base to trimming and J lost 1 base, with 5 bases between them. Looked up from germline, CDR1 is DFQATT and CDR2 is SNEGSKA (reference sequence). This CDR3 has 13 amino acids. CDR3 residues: CSARVGSYNEQFF. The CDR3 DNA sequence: TGCAGTGCTAGAGTAGGGTCCTACAATGAGCAGTTCTTC.

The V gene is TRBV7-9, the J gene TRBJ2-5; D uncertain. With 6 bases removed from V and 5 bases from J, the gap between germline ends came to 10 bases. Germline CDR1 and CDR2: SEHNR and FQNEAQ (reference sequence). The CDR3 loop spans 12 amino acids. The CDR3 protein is CASRAERETQYF. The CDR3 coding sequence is TGTGCCAGCAGGGCAGAAAGGGAGACCCAGTACTTC.

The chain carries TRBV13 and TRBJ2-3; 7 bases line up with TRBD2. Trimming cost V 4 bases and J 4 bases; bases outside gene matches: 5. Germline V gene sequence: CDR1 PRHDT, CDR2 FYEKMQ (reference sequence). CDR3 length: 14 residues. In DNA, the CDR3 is TGTGCCAGCAGCTCCCGTGGGAGGGCAGATACGCAGTATTTT. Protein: CASSSRGRADTQYF.

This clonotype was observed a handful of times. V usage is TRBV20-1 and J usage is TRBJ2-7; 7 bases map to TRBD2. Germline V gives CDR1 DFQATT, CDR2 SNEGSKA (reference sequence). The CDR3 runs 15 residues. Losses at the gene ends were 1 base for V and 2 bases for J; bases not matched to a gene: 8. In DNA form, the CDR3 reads TGCAGTGCTAGAGCGGGCGGGAGTTACACCTACGAGCAGTACTTC. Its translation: CSARAGGSYTYEQYF.

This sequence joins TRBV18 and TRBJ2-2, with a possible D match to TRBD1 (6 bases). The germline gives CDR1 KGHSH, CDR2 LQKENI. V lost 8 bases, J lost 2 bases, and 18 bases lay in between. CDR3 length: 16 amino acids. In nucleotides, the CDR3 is TGTGCCAGCCCAAACACCGGGACAACTAACACCGGGGAGCTGTTTTTT. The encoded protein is CASPNTGTTNTGELFF.

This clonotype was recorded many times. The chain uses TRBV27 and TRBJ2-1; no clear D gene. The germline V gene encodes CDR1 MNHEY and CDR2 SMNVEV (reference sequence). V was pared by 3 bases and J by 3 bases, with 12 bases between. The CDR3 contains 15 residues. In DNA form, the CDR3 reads TGTGCCAGCAGTTTTGGCCTAGTTCTCTACAATGAGCAGTTCTTC. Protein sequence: CASSFGLVLYNEQFF.

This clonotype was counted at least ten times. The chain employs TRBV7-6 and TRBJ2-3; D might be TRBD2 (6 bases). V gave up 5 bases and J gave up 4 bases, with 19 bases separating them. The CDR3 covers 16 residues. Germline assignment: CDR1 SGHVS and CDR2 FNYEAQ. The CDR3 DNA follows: TGTGCCAGCAGCCGGCGGGTTAGCGGAGTTTCAGATACGCAGTATTTT. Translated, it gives CASSRRVSGVSDTQYF.

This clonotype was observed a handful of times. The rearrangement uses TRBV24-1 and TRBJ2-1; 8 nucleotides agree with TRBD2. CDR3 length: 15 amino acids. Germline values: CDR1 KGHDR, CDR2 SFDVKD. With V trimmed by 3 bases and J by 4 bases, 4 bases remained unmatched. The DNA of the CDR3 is TGTGCCACCAGTGATCGCGGGAGGTCATACAATGAGCAGTTCTTC. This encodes CATSDRGRSYNEQFF.

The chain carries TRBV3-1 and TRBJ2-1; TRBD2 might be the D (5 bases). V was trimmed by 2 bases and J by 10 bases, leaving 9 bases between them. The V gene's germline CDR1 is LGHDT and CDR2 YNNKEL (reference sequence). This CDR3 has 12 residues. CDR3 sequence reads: CASSQSGLEQFF. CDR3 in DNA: TGTGCCAGCAGCCAAAGCGGACTCGAGCAGTTCTTC.

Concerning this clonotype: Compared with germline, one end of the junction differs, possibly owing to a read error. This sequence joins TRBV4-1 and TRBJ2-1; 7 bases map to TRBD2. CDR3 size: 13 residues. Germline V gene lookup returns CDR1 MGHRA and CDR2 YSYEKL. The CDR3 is CASSQGSRGEQLF. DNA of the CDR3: TGCGCCAGCAGCCAGGGATCCCGGGGGGAGCAGCTCTTC.

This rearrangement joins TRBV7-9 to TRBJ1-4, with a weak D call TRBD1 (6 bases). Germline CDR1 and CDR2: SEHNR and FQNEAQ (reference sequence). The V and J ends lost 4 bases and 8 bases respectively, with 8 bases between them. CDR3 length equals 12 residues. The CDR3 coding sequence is TGTGCCAGCAGCTCGACAGGAGAAAAACTGTTTTTT. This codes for CASSSTGEKLFF.

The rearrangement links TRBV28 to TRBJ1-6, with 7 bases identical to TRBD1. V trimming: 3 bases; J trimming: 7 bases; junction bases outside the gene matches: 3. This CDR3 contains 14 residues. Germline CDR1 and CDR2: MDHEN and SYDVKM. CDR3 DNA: TGTGCCAGCAGTTTCGGGACAGCGAATTCACCCCTCCACTTT. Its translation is CASSFGTANSPLHF.

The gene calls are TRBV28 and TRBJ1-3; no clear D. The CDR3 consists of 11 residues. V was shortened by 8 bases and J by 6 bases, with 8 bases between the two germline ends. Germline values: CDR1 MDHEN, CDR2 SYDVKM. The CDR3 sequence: CASGLENTIYF. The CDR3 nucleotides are TGTGCCAGCGGATTAGAAAACACCATATATTTT.

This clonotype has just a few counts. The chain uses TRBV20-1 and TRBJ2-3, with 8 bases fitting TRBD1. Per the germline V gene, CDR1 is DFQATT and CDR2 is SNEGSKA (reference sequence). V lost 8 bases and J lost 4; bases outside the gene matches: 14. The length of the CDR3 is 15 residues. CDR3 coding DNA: TGCAGTCCTTCAGGGGGCTGGGACTTTGCAGATACGCAGTATTTT. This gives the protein CSPSGGWDFADTQYF.